Sequencing of this T cell receptor beta chain was carried out in a study of blood T cells in healthy people across ages. General study results and limits: In long-lived donors, naive CD4+ cell counts and diversity exceeded those of aged donors.

A second 7 to 11 cycle PCR used barcoded and J-beta primers. Sequencing yielded, for each sample, at least 3 million paired-end reads carrying CDR3. TCRdb re-called the 5' RACE reads through MiXCR, storing one row per CDR3 protein. The sample includes more than 1,400,000 distinct CDR3 sequences, about 40% seen only once; the top ten take approximately 7.9%. There are many counts of this clonotype. Antigen unknown. The source of this sequence is a woman in her late teens or twenties in good health. The material sequenced was blood.

The CDR3 loop is CSARPRGTSGYNEQFF. The DNA for the CDR3 is TGCAGTGCTAGACCTAGGGGGACTAGCGGGTACAATGAGCAGTTCTTC. This chain links TRBV20-1 with TRBJ2-1, with TRBD2 identical over 12 bases. The V gene end was trimmed by 2 bases and the J gene end by 4 bases; junction bases not matched to a gene: 6. Germline-derived CDR1 and CDR2 are DFQATT and SNEGSKA (reference sequence). The CDR3 is 16 residues long.